In this sample, the clone carrying this T cell receptor (beta chain) turned up a few times. This specimen belongs to a study of long-term antiretroviral therapy in people with HIV. This was the immunoSEQ v3.0 assay at survey level. TCRdb's table, derived via immunoSEQ multiplex PCR, lists solely in-frame clones and lacks some. The data contain tens of thousands of clones, roughly 88% of them singletons. The germline V gene encodes CDR1 LNHDA and CDR2 SQIVND (reference sequence). The CDR3 has 14 residues. The V end was cut by 3 bases, the J end by 6 bases, with 9 bases between. The clonotype originates from a man in his thirties or forties with HIV. Sequencing used unsorted PBMCs, obtained about 2.7 years after starting antiretroviral therapy. The chain is built from TRBV19 and TRBJ1-6; TRBD1 might be the D (5 bases). The CDR3 nucleotides read TGTGCCAGTAGTATGGACACCCCTAATTCACCCCTCCACTTT. The encoded protein is CASSMDTPNSPLHF.